This TCR beta chain was obtained from a study of T cells in women clearing cervical HPV infection. Study context: Controls' single incident HPV16 infection cleared within 12 months without precancer. Case blood drawn at lesion detection; control blood after infection cleared.

General study results and limits: Repertoire richness, not evenness, was significantly elevated in CIN3+ cases versus controls.

This CDR3 spans 13 amino acids. Germline CDR1 and CDR2: SGHRS and YFSETQ. Of note for this clone: Its antigen is currently unknown. The CDR3 end falls 3 residues outside the read, so it is completed with the germline J gene.

TCR beta CDR3 amplified by multiplex PCR from roughly 1,300 ng genomic DNA. The repertoire was sequenced with immunoSEQ multiplex PCR; TCRdb's copy has only in-frame clones and lacks some. The repertoire table contains approximately 41,000 clones. The V and J genes are TRBV5-1 and TRBJ1-2; the match to TRBD1 covers 7 bases. This sequence originates from a woman aged 18-70 years with a cervical HPV16 infection that either progressed to CIN3+ or cleared (not recorded which). Sample: blood buffy coat. CDR3 bases read: TGCGCCAGCAGCTTGTCGACAGGGATCGGC. It specifies CASSLSTGIG. The full CDR3 reads CASSLSTGIGYTF.